Below, one T cell receptor beta chain is given with its context. Its antigen remains unidentified. The germline V and J ends were trimmed by 2 bases and 7 bases, with 12 bases remaining between them. This CDR3 is built from 14 residues. Germline V gene lookup returns CDR1 SGHTA and CDR2 FQGNSA. The repertoire was sequenced with immunoSEQ multiplex PCR; TCRdb's copy has only in-frame clones and lacks some. The top ten hold over 20% of the sample, which has over 50,000 clones, 81% seen once. These data originate in a study of T cell responses to AZD1222 COVID-19 vaccine. Study results and limitations: All repertoire sampling was performed exclusively after the peak T cell response.

The sequence was obtained from an adult who received the AZD1222 COVID-19 vaccine. V gene TRBV7-2 combines with J gene TRBJ1-5; D is ambiguous. This material consisted of peripheral blood, taken 28 days after the second AZD1222 dose. The CDR3 region is CASSLMEGSQPQHF. DNA of the CDR3: TGTGCCAGCAGCTTAATGGAGGGCTCCCAGCCCCAGCATTTT.